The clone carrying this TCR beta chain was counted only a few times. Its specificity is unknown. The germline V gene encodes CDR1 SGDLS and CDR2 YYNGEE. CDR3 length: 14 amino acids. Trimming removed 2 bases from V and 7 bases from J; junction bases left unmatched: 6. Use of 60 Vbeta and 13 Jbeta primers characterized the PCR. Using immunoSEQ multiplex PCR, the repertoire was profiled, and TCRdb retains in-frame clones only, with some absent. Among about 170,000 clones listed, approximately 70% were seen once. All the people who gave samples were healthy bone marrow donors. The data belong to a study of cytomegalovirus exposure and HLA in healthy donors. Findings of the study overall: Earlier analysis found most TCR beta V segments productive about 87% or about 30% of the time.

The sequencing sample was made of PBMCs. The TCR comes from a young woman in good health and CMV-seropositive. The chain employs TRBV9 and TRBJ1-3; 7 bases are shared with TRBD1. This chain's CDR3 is CASSVGQTTNTIYF. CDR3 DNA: TGTGCCAGCAGCGTGGGACAGACTACGAACACCATATATTTT.